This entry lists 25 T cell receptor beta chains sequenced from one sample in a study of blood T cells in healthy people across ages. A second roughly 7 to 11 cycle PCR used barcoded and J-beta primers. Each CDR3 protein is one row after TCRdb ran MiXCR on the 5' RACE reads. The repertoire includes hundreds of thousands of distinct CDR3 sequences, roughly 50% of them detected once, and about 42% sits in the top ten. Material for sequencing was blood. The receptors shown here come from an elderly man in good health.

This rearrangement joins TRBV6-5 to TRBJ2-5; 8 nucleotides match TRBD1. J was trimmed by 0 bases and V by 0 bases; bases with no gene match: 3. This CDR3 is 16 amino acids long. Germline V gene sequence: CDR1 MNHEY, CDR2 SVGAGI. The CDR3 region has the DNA TGTGCCAGCAGTTACTCCCGGACAGGGAACCAAGAGACCCAGTACTTC. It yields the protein CASSYSRTGNQETQYF.

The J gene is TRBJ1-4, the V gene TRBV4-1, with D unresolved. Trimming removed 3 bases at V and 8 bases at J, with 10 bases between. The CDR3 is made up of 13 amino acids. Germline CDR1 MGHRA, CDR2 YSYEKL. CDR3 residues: CASSQWHREKLFF. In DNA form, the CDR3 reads TGCGCCAGCAGCCAGTGGCATCGAGAAAAACTGTTTTTT.

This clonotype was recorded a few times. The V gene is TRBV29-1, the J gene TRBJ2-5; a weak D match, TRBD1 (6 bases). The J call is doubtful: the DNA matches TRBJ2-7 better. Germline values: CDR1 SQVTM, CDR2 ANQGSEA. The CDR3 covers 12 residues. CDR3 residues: CSAKLGAYEQYF. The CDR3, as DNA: TGCAGCGCCAAACTGGGGGCGTACGAGCAGTACTTC.

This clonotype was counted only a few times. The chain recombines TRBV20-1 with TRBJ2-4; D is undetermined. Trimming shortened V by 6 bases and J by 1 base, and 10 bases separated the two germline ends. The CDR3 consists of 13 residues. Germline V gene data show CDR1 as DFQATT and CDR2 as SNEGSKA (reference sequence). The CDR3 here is CSAKLGAKNIQYF. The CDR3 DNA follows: TGCAGTGCAAAACTTGGGGCCAAAAACATTCAGTACTTC.

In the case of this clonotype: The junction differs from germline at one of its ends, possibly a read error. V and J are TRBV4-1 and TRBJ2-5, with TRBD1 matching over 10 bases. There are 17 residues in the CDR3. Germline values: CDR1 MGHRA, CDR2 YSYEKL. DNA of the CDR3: TGCGCCAGCAGCCAAGATTCCGGGGACAGGGGTACAGAGATCCAGTACTTC. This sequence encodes CASSQDSGDRGTEIQYF.

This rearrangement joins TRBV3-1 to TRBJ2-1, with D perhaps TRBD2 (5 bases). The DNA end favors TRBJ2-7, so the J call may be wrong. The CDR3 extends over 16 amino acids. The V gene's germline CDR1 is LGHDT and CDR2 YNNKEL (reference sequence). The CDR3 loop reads CASSQDGRAIYNEQYF. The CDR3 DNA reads TGTGCCAGCAGCCAAGATGGGAGAGCAATCTACAATGAGCAGTACTTC.

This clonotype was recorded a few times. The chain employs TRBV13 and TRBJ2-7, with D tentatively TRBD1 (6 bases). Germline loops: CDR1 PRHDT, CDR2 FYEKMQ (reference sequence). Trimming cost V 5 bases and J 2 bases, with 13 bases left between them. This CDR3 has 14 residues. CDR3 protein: CASSQDRGPYEQYF. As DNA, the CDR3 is TGTGCCAGCAGCCAGGACAGAGGACCCTACGAGCAGTACTTC.

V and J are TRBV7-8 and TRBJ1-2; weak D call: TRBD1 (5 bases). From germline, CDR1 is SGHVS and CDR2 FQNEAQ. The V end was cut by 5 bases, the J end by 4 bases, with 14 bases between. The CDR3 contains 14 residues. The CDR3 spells CASSPGGDSYGYTF. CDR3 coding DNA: TGTGCCAGCAGCCCCGGTGGGGACTCCTATGGCTACACCTTC.

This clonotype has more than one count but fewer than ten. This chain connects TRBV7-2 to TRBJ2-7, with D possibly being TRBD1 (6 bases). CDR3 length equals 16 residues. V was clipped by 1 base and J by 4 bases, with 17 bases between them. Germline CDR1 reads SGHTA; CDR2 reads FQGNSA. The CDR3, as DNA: TGTGCCAGCAGCTTAGTGTCATCGGAAAGGGGGTACGAGCAGTACTTC. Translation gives CASSLVSSERGYEQYF.

The CDR3 nucleotides read TGCAGTGCTAGGAACCTCAACAGGGGCGGGACCTACAATGAGCAGTTCTTC. Its protein product is CSARNLNRGGTYNEQFF. This sequence joins TRBV20-1 and TRBJ2-1, with a tentative D call TRBD1 (7 bases). The germline V and J ends were trimmed by 3 bases and 2 bases, with 20 bases remaining between them. CDR3 length: 17 residues. Germline CDR1 and CDR2: DFQATT and SNEGSKA (reference sequence).

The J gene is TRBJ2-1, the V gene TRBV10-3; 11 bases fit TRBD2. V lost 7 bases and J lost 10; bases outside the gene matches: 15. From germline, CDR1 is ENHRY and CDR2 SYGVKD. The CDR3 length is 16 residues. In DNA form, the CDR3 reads TGTGCCATCACTTCTCAACTAGCGGGAGCGTTAGGGGAGCAGTTCTTC. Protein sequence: CAITSQLAGALGEQFF.

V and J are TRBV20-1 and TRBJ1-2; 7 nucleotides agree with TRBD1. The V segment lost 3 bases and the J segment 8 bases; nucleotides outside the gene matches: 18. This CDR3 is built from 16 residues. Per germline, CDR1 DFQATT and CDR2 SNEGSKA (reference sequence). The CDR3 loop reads CSARESTGWGSKGYTF. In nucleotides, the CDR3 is TGCAGTGCTAGGGAGTCGACAGGGTGGGGATCGAAGGGCTACACCTTC.

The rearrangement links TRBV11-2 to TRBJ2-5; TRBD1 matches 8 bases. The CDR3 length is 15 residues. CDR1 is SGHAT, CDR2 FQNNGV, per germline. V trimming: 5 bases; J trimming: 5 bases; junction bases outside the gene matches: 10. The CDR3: CASSLRARGLETQYF. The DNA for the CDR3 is TGTGCCAGCAGCCTTAGGGCCAGGGGGCTGGAGACCCAGTACTTC.

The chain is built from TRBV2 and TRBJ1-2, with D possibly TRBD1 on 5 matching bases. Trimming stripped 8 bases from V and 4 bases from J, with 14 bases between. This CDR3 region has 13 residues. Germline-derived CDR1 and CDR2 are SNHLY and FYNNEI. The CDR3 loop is CASLPGRIYGYTF. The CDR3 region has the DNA TGTGCCAGCTTACCGGGACGTATCTATGGCTACACCTTC.

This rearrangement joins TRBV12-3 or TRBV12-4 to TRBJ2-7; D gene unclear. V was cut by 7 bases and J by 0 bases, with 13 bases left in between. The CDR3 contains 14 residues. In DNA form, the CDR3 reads TGTGCCAGCATGGTGACCCTTAGCTCCTACGAGCAGTACTTC. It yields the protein CASMVTLSSYEQYF.

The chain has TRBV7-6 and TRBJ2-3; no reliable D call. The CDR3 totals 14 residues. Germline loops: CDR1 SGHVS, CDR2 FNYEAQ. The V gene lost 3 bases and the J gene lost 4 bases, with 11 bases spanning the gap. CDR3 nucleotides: TGTGCCAGCAGCTTGGCGACAATCTCAGATACGCAGTATTTT. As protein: CASSLATISDTQYF.

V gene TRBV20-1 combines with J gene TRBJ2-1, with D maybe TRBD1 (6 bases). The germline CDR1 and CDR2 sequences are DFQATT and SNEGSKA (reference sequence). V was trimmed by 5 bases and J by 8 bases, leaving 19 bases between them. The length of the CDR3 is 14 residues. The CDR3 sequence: CSAEDRAAGDEQFF. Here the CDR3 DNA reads TGCAGTGCTGAGGACAGAGCGGCCGGGGATGAGCAGTTCTTC.

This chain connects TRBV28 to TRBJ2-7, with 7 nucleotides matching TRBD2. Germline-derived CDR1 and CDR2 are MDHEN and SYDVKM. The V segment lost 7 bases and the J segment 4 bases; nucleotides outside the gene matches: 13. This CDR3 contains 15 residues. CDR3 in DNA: TGTGCCAGCACCGGACGGGGGGAAACCTCTTACGAGCAGTACTTC. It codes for CASTGRGETSYEQYF.

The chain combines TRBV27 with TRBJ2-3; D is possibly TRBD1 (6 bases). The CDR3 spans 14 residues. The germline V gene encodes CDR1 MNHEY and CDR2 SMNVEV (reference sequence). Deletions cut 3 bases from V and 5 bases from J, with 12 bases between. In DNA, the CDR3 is TGTGCCAGCAGTTTCGTGGGGGCGAAAGATACGCAGTATTTT. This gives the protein CASSFVGAKDTQYF.

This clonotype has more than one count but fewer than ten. CDR3 coding DNA: TGTGCCAGCAGCTTAGATAGCGGTAGATCCTACAATGAGCAGTACTTC. This codes for CASSLDSGRSYNEQYF. The V and J genes are TRBV7-8 and TRBJ2-1; a weak D match, TRBD2 (6 bases). The assigned J gene may be wrong: the sequence end matches TRBJ2-7 better. The germline V gene has CDR1 SGHVS and CDR2 FQNEAQ. This CDR3 region has 16 residues.

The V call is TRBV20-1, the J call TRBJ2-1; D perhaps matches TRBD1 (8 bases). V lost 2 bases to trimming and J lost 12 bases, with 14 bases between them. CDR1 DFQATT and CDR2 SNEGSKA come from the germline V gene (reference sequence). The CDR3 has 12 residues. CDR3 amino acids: CSARKTGGAQFF. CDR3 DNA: TGCAGTGCTAGAAAAACAGGGGGGGCGCAGTTCTTC.

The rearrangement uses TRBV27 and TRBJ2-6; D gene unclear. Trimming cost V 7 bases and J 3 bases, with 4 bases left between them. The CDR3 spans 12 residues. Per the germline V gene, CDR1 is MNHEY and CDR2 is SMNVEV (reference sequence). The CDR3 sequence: CASIYGANVLTF. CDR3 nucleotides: TGTGCCAGCATTTATGGGGCCAACGTCCTGACTTTC.

CDR3 loop: CSALTRTGTTPYEQYF. CDR3 DNA: TGCAGTGCTCTGACACGGACGGGAACCACACCCTACGAGCAGTACTTC. The chain recombines TRBV20-1 with TRBJ2-7, with a tentative D call TRBD2 (5 bases). The CDR3 is 16 amino acids. From germline, CDR1 is DFQATT and CDR2 SNEGSKA (reference sequence). V was cut by 5 bases and J by 2 bases, with 22 bases left in between.

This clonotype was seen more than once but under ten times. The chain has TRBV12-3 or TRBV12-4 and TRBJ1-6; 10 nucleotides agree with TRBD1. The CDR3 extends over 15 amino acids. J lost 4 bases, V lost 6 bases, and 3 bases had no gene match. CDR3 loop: CASRGDRGYNSPLHF. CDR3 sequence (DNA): TGTGCCAGCAGAGGGGACAGGGGTTATAATTCACCCCTCCACTTT.

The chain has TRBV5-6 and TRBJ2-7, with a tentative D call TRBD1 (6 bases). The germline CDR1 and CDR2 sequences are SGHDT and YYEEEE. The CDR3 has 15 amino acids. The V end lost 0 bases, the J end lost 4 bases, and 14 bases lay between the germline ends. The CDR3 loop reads CASSLVRGSGYEQYF. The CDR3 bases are TGTGCCAGCAGCTTGGTCAGGGGAAGTGGATACGAGCAGTACTTC.